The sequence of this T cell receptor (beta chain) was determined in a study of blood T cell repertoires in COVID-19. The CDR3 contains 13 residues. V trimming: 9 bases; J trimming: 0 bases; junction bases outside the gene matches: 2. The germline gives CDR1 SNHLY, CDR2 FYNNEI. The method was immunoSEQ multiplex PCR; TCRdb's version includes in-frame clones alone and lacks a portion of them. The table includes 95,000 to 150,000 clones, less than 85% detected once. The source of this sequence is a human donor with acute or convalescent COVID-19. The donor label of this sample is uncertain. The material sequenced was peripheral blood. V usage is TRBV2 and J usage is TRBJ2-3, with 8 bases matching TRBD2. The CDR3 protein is CARREGSTDTQYF. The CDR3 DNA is TGTGCCAGACGGGAGGGTAGCACAGATACGCAGTATTTT.